These 2 T cell receptor beta chains were sequenced from one sample in a study of cytomegalovirus exposure and HLA in healthy donors. A multiplex PCR was run with 60 Vbeta primers and 13 Jbeta primers. Sequenced by immunoSEQ multiplex PCR; TCRdb stores in-frame clones only, minus some. The sample holds 100,000 or so clones, 80% seen once. The sequencing input was PBMCs. Receptors originate from a man aged 25-40 years in good health and CMV-seropositive.

V gene TRBV6-6 combines with J gene TRBJ2-1; D might be TRBD1 (6 bases). The ends were cut back, 0 bases at V and 3 bases at J, with 9 bases in the middle. Germline-derived CDR1 and CDR2 are MNHNY and SVGAGI (reference sequence). This CDR3 has 15 residues. This chain's CDR3 is CASSYSGTYYNEQFF. In DNA form, the CDR3 reads TGTGCCAGCAGTTACTCAGGGACATACTACAATGAGCAGTTCTTC.

This clone was found once. The J gene is TRBJ1-2, the V gene TRBV5-6; D not certain. Trimming removed 0 bases from V and 3 bases from J, with 15 bases in between. Germline CDR1 and CDR2: SGHDT and YYEEEE. CDR3 length: 16 residues. The CDR3 region is CASSLAIRESDYGYTF. The CDR3, as DNA: TGTGCCAGCAGCTTGGCCATACGAGAAAGCGACTATGGCTACACCTTC.